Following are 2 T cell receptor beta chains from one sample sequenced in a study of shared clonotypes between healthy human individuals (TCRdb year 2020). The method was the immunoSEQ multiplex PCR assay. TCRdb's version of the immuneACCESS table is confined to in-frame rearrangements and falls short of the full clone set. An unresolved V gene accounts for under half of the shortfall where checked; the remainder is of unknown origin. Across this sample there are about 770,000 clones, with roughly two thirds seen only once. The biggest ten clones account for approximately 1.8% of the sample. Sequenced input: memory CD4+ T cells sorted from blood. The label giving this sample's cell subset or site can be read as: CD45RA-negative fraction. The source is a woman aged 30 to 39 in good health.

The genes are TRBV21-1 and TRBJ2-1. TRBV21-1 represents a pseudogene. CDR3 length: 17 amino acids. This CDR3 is CASRRTLLHHSDNEQFF. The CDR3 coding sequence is TGTGCCAGCAGGCGGACCCTGCTACACCATTCCGACAATGAGCAGTTCTTC.

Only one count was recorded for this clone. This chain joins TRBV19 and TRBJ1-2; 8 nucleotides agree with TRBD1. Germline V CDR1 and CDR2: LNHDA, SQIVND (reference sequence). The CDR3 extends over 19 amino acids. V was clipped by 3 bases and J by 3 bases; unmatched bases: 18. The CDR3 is CASSMVGTARTGKDYGYTF. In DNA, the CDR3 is TGTGCCAGTAGTATGGTTGGGACGGCAAGGACAGGGAAGGACTATGGCTACACCTTC.